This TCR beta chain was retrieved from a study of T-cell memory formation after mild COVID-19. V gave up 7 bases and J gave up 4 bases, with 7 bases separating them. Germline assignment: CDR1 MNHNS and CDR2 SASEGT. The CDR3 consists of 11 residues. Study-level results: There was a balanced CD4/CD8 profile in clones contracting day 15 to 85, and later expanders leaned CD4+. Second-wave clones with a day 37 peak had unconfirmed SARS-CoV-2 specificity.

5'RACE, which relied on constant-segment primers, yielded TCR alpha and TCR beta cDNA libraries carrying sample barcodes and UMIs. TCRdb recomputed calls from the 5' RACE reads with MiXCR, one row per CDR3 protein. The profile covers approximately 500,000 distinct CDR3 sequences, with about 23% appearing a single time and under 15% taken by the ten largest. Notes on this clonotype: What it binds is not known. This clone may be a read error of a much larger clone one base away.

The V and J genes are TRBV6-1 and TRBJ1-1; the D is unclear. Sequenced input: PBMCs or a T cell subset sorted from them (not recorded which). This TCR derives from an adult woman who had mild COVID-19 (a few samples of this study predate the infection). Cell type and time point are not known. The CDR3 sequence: CASIRGTEAFF. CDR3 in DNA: TGTGCCAGCATCCGGGGCACTGAAGCTTTCTTT.